One and the same sample provided the 9 T cell receptor beta chains below, sequenced in a study of blood T cell repertoires in COVID-19. The method was immunoSEQ multiplex PCR; TCRdb's version includes in-frame clones alone and lacks a portion of them. This sample yields roughly 120,000 clones, of which around 87% are seen a single time; 25% to 30% belongs to the top ten. Sample: peripheral blood. The source is a woman in her 70s with acute or convalescent COVID-19.

The rearrangement joins TRBV10-3 to TRBJ1-1, with TRBD1 matching over 7 bases. This CDR3 comprises 13 residues. Germline V gene sequence: CDR1 ENHRY, CDR2 SYGVKD. The junction had 3 bases not matched to a gene; V was cut back by 7 bases and J by 1 base. CDR3 in amino acids: CAITPGGNTEAFF. The CDR3 DNA follows: TGTGCCATCACTCCAGGGGGGAACACTGAAGCTTTCTTT.

The chain recombines TRBV5-1 with TRBJ1-2, with D unclear. Per the germline V gene, CDR1 is SGHRS and CDR2 is YFSETQ. The ends were cut back, 1 base at V and 8 bases at J, with 15 bases in the middle. This CDR3 is built from 14 residues. The CDR3 protein is CASSLTGSGEGYTF. The CDR3 region has the DNA TGCGCCAGCAGCTTGACCGGGTCCGGGGAAGGCTACACCTTC.

The rearrangement joins TRBV6-6 to TRBJ1-1; a possible D gene is TRBD1 (6 bases). CDR3 length: 13 amino acids. Germline V gene lookup returns CDR1 MNHNY and CDR2 SVGAGI (reference sequence). Between the trimmed V and J ends, which lost 5 bases and 3 bases, there was a span of 10 bases. The CDR3 DNA sequence: TGTGCCAGCAGTACAGGGACCTACACTGAAGCTTTCTTT. Its protein is CASSTGTYTEAFF.

Concerning this clone itself: One end of the junction varies from germline; a read error may be responsible. The V call is TRBV6-1, the J call TRBJ1-5; D gene unclear. The germline V gene encodes CDR1 MNHNS and CDR2 SASEGT. The CDR3 has 15 residues. CDR3 coding DNA: TGTGCCAGCAGCGAAGGGAGCGGTAGCGGTCAGCCCCAGCATTTT. It specifies CASSEGSGSGQPQHF.

The rearrangement joins TRBV6-5 to TRBJ2-7, with D possibly TRBD2 on 6 matching bases. The CDR3 has 14 amino acids. CDR1 and CDR2 (germline): MNHEY, SVGAGI. Trimming took off 2 bases at V and 0 bases at J, with 8 bases between the two ends. The DNA of the CDR3 is TGTGCCAGCAGTTACAGGGACTCCTCCTACGAGCAGTACTTC. It yields the protein CASSYRDSSYEQYF.

V is TRBV3-1 (or the pseudogene TRBV3-2) and J is TRBJ1-1; TRBD1 aligns across 7 bases. V lost 1 base and J lost 10; bases outside the gene matches: 9. CDR1 LGHDT and CDR2 YNNKEL come from the germline V gene (reference sequence). The CDR3 runs 14 residues. CDR3 sequence (DNA): TGTGCCAGCAGCCAAGCTCTCAGGGGGTTAGTAGCTTTCTTT. Encoded protein: CASSQALRGLVAFF.

This chain connects TRBV6-5 to TRBJ2-7; 8 positions match TRBD2. This CDR3 has 15 residues. Trimming removed 6 bases from V and 2 bases from J; junction bases left unmatched: 9. The germline V gene encodes CDR1 MNHEY and CDR2 SVGAGI. The CDR3 DNA follows: TGTGCCAGCAGCACGGGGGGGGGCTCCACCTACGAGCAGTACTTC. As protein: CASSTGGGSTYEQYF.

This clone was counted once. The chain has TRBV10-3 and TRBJ2-5; 16 positions agree with TRBD2. This CDR3 comprises 21 residues. V shed 2 bases and J 4 bases; nucleotides not matched to a gene: 16. Germline CDR1 is ENHRY and CDR2 is SYGVKD. The CDR3 loop is CAISENPGKGTSGGAGETQYF. For the CDR3, the DNA is TGTGCCATCAGTGAGAATCCAGGAAAAGGGACTAGCGGGGGGGCCGGAGAGACCCAGTACTTC.

V is TRBV9 and J is TRBJ2-1; tentative D call: TRBD1 (6 bases). The CDR3 is 15 residues long. From germline, CDR1 is SGDLS and CDR2 YYNGEE. The V gene lost 1 base and the J gene lost 6 bases, with 14 bases spanning the gap. The CDR3 region is CASSVRTGHLNEQFF. CDR3 bases: TGTGCCAGCAGCGTACGCACGGGACACCTCAATGAGCAGTTCTTC.